The 25 T cell receptor beta chains in this list originate from one sample, sequenced in a study of cytomegalovirus exposure and HLA in healthy donors. Primers for the PCR totalled 60 Vbeta and 13 Jbeta. Sequenced by immunoSEQ multiplex PCR; TCRdb stores in-frame clones only, minus some. This table has around 130,000 clones, around 85% appearing once. The sample consisted of PBMCs. Receptor source: a boy aged 10-17 years in good health and CMV-seronegative.

The chain is built from TRBV5-1 and TRBJ1-2; possible D gene TRBD1, 5 bases. From germline, CDR1 is SGHRS and CDR2 YFSETQ. V dropped 0 bases and J dropped 4 bases, with 16 bases sitting between them. The CDR3 consists of 16 residues. The CDR3 nucleotides are TGCGCCAGCAGCTTGGTTTCTGGGGGGAGAGGCTATGGCTACACCTTC. It specifies CASSLVSGGRGYGYTF.

The chain couples TRBV2 to TRBJ1-3; 8 bases fit TRBD1. J was trimmed by 0 bases and V by 3 bases; bases with no gene match: 4. From germline, CDR1 is SNHLY and CDR2 FYNNEI. The CDR3 totals 16 residues. The CDR3 nucleotides read TGTGCCAGCAGTGAGGGGACAGGCCTCTCTGGAAACACCATATATTTT. Translating it yields CASSEGTGLSGNTIYF.

J is TRBJ2-1 and V is TRBV6-4; 12 nucleotides align to TRBD2. The V gene's germline CDR1 is MRHNA and CDR2 SNTAGT. This CDR3 has 14 amino acids. Losses at the gene ends were 6 bases for V and 7 bases for J; bases not matched to a gene: 4. The CDR3 DNA reads TGTGCCAGCAGCGGACTAGCGGGGAGTAATGAGCAGTTCTTC. Translated, it gives CASSGLAGSNEQFF.

This clone was detected once. V and J are TRBV2 and TRBJ1-1; perhaps TRBD1 as D (6 bases). This CDR3 region has 15 residues. V lost 6 bases to trimming and J lost 0 bases, with 14 bases between them. In germline, CDR1 is SNHLY, CDR2 FYNNEI. CDR3 DNA: TGTGCCAGCAGCGGACAGTCGAGCATGAACACTGAAGCTTTCTTT. Protein product: CASSGQSSMNTEAFF. Supplemented by reference TRBV2 and TRBJ1-1, the full variable domain reads EPEVTQTPSHQVTQMGQEVILRCVPISNHLYFYWYRQILGQKVEFLVSFYNNEISEKSEIFDDQFSVERPDGSNFTLKIRSTKLEDSAMYFCASSGQSSMNTEAFFGQGTRLTVV.

CDR3: CASRSERVDNEQYF. For the CDR3, the DNA is TGTGCCAGCAGGAGCGAGCGGGTGGACAACGAGCAGTACTTC. The gene calls are TRBV21-1 and TRBJ2-7; the table's TRBD2 call for D was not verified on the DNA. TRBV21-1 is assigned pseudogene status. This CDR3 contains 14 residues.

The sample holds one count of this clone. The chain couples TRBV4-3 to TRBJ2-2, with 8 bases aligning to TRBD1. V lost 5 bases to trimming and J lost 1 base; unmatched junction nucleotides: 3. The CDR3 loop spans 15 amino acids. The germline V gene has CDR1 LGHNA and CDR2 YSLEER. As DNA, the CDR3 is TGCGCCAGCAGCTTGGGGACAGGGAACACCGGGGAGCTGTTTTTT. Its protein product is CASSLGTGNTGELFF.

The chain employs TRBV30 and TRBJ2-3, with no clear D. The CDR3 runs 14 residues. Trimming pared 1 base from V and 1 base from J, leaving 9 bases between. Per germline, CDR1 GTSNPN and CDR2 SVGIG (reference sequence). The CDR3 region is CAWSDGIRTDTQYF. In nucleotides, the CDR3 is TGTGCCTGGAGTGACGGTATTCGCACAGATACGCAGTATTTT.

The J gene is TRBJ2-7, the V gene TRBV5-6; a weak D match, TRBD1 (5 bases). CDR1 and CDR2 from the germline V gene are SGHDT and YYEEEE. The CDR3 runs to 14 residues. Trimming cost V 2 bases and J 4 bases, with 13 bases left between them. The CDR3 sequence is CASSFGQGGYEQYF. The CDR3 DNA is TGTGCCAGCAGCTTTGGGCAGGGTGGGTACGAGCAGTACTTC. Supplemented by reference TRBV5-6 and TRBJ2-7, the full variable domain reads DAGVTQSPTHLIKTRGQQVTLRCSPKSGHDTVSWYQQALGQGPQFIFQYYEEEERQRGNFPDRFSGHQFPNYSSELNVNALLLGDSALYLCASSFGQGGYEQYFGPGTRLTVT.

The chain couples TRBV30 to TRBJ1-2; D call uncertain. Germline V gene lookup returns CDR1 GTSNPN and CDR2 SVGIG (reference sequence). This CDR3 has 13 residues. V shed 6 bases and J shed 5 bases, with 16 bases lying between them. Here the CDR3 DNA reads TGTGCCTGCTACAGATCCGTCCCTTATGGCTACACCTTC. It yields the protein CACYRSVPYGYTF.

Only one count was recorded for this clone. The chain links TRBV7-2 to TRBJ1-2; 7 bases match TRBD1. V lost 5 bases to trimming and J lost 1 base; unmatched junction nucleotides: 7. The CDR3 consists of 15 residues. Germline assignment: CDR1 SGHTA and CDR2 FQGNSA. The CDR3 protein is CASSLRDSDNYGYTF. The DNA for the CDR3 is TGTGCCAGCAGCCTGCGGGACAGCGATAACTATGGCTACACCTTC.

This clone occurred once. This chain uses TRBV15 with TRBJ1-1, with D unresolved. Germline V gene data show CDR1 as LNHNV and CDR2 as YYDKDF (reference sequence). Trimming cost V 5 bases and J 2 bases, with 9 bases left between them. The CDR3 is 13 amino acids. CDR3 bases: TGTGCCACCAGCTTCGAGGGCAACACTGAAGCTTTCTTT. It is translated as CATSFEGNTEAFF.

The chain couples TRBV6-5 to TRBJ1-2; no clear D gene. CDR1 and CDR2 (germline): MNHEY, SVGAGI. The CDR3 is made up of 16 amino acids. Trimming stripped 1 base from V and 4 bases from J, with 16 bases between. CDR3 bases: TGTGCCAGCAGTTACTACGAAAATACCCCCAGCTATGGCTACACCTTC. It codes for CASSYYENTPSYGYTF.

The chain links TRBV19 to TRBJ2-6; possible D gene TRBD1, 5 bases. The V gene's germline CDR1 is LNHDA and CDR2 SQIVND (reference sequence). Trimming took off 3 bases at V and 0 bases at J, with 6 bases between the two ends. The CDR3 covers 15 residues. This chain's CDR3 is CASSIRDSGANVLTF. CDR3 in DNA: TGTGCCAGTAGTATCAGGGACTCTGGGGCCAACGTCCTGACTTTC.

The DNA for the CDR3 is TGTGCCAGCAGGAAGCCGGGAACTAGCACAGATACGCAGTATTTT. Translated: CASRKPGTSTDTQYF. The chain has TRBV6-1 and TRBJ2-3; weak D call: TRBD2 (5 bases). Trimming shortened V by 6 bases and J by 0 bases, and 13 bases separated the two germline ends. Germline CDR1 and CDR2: MNHNS and SASEGT. The CDR3 runs 15 residues.

The count of this clone is one. The V gene is TRBV5-1, the J gene TRBJ1-1, with 7 bases matching TRBD1. CDR3 length: 14 residues. Trimming took 6 bases from V and 6 from J; bases not matched to a gene: 11. Germline CDR1 reads SGHRS; CDR2 reads YFSETQ. The CDR3 is CASKVVTGRSEAFF. The CDR3 region has the DNA TGCGCCAGCAAGGTTGTGACAGGGAGGTCTGAAGCTTTCTTT.

The V and J genes are TRBV2 and TRBJ2-7; D call uncertain. Germline CDR1 and CDR2: SNHLY and FYNNEI. Trimming stripped 3 bases from V and 2 bases from J, with 5 bases between. This CDR3 region has 12 residues. The CDR3 coding sequence is TGTGCCAGCAGTGACAGTCCCTACGAGCAGTACTTC. As protein: CASSDSPYEQYF.

The V call is TRBV2, the J call TRBJ2-7, with 10 positions matching TRBD2. The V segment lost 6 bases and the J segment 5 bases; nucleotides outside the gene matches: 7. The germline gives CDR1 SNHLY, CDR2 FYNNEI. This CDR3 region has 14 residues. The CDR3: CASSSSGSSDEQYF. The DNA of the CDR3 is TGTGCCAGCAGCTCTAGCGGGAGTAGCGACGAGCAGTACTTC.

The chain has TRBV18 and TRBJ1-1; D is undetermined. CDR1 and CDR2 from the germline V gene are KGHSH and LQKENI. V was shortened by 6 bases and J by 3 bases, with 11 bases between the two germline ends. This CDR3 has 13 amino acids. CDR3 bases: TGTGCCAGCTCGTCTAGACTGGACACTGAAGCTTTCTTT. Protein product: CASSSRLDTEAFF.

In its sample, this clone was seen a few times. The rearrangement uses TRBV9 and TRBJ2-6; D is ambiguous. Germline V lookup: CDR1 SGDLS, CDR2 YYNGEE. This CDR3 is built from 14 residues. With 4 bases removed from V and 0 bases from J, the gap between germline ends came to 5 bases. CDR3 sequence: CASSSSSGANVLTF. CDR3 DNA: TGTGCCAGCAGCTCCAGCTCTGGGGCCAACGTCCTGACTTTC.

This chain connects TRBV27 to TRBJ1-2, with a possible D match to TRBD1 (5 bases). CDR1 MNHEY and CDR2 SMNVEV come from the germline V gene (reference sequence). The CDR3 has 13 residues. Trimming took 3 bases from V and 2 from J, leaving 7 bases between them. In nucleotides, the CDR3 is TGTGCCAGCAGTTTCAGGGAAAACTATGGCTACACCTTC. This encodes CASSFRENYGYTF.

This clone was counted a single time. The genes are TRBV5-4 and TRBJ2-1; possibly TRBD2 for D (5 bases). CDR3 length equals 12 residues. Germline V gene lookup returns CDR1 SGHNT and CDR2 YYREEE (reference sequence). V lost 3 bases and J lost 8, with 9 bases in between. For the CDR3, the DNA is TGTGCCAGCAGCTCACTAGTCCATGAGCAGTTCTTC. Translated, it gives CASSSLVHEQFF.

A remark on this clone: An end of the junction differs from the germline gene, which may be a read error. The chain joins TRBV29-1 to TRBJ1-2, with TRBD1 as a possible D gene (6 bases). The germline CDR1 and CDR2 sequences are SQVTM and ANQGSEA. This CDR3 region has 13 residues. CDR3 sequence (DNA): TGCAGCGTTGAAGAAACAGGGAACTATGGCTACCCCTTC. This encodes CSVEETGNYGYPF.

The sample holds a few counts of this clone. The chain recombines TRBV5-4 with TRBJ2-7, with TRBD1 identical over 7 bases. The CDR3 runs 14 residues. Germline trimming cut 2 bases from V and 7 bases from J; bases unmatched to any gene: 9. Germline lookup yields CDR1 SGHNT and CDR2 YYREEE (reference sequence). In nucleotides, the CDR3 is TGTGCCAGCAGCTTAGGGGGCGCTGCTAGGGAGCAGTACTTC. Its protein product is CASSLGGAAREQYF.

The rearrangement uses TRBV19 and TRBJ1-2; weak D call: TRBD1 (6 bases). The germline CDR1 and CDR2 sequences are LNHDA and SQIVND (reference sequence). Trimming shortened V by 8 bases and J by 5 bases, and 12 bases separated the two germline ends. CDR3 length equals 12 residues. CDR3 region: CASSGTSYGYTF. The DNA for the CDR3 is TGTGCCAGTTCCGGGACATCTTATGGCTACACCTTC.

The V gene is TRBV27, the J gene TRBJ1-2, with D possibly matching TRBD1 (6 bases). Trimming took 6 bases from V and 5 from J, leaving 16 bases between them. This CDR3 has 14 residues. Germline assignment: CDR1 MNHEY and CDR2 SMNVEV (reference sequence). The CDR3 DNA follows: TGTGCCAGCAGGGGGTCGGGGGGCAGTTATGGCTACACCTTC. Translation gives CASRGSGGSYGYTF.